This T cell receptor beta chain was profiled in a study of regulatory T cells in long-lasting Graves disease. Germline CDR1 reads KGHSH; CDR2 reads LQKENI. The CDR3 runs 13 residues. Trimming stripped 4 bases from V and 15 bases from J, with 18 bases between. Time point indicated: persistent/refractory GD, antithyroid drugs over 5 years with positive TRAb. Making the TCR library involved RNA that had been extracted from PBMCs. Sequencing libraries for TCR beta were prepared with iRepertoire HTBI primers and Arm-PCR of CDR3 regions. Via MiXCR, TCRdb re-called the multiplex PCR reads, giving one row per CDR3 protein. The data contain around 450,000 distinct CDR3 sequences, roughly 21% of them singletons. Study-level points and caveats: Small numbers of samples may have cut accuracy.

This clonotype was observed a handful of times. What it binds is unknown. The input for sequencing was peripheral blood mononuclear cells (PBMCs), taken when the disease was refractory, from a patient treated with antithyroid drugs. The chain joins TRBV18 to TRBJ1-4, with D possibly being TRBD1 (5 bases). This sequence was found in a female donor with Graves disease. CDR3 DNA sequence: TGTGCCAGCTCACAACGGGACCCGCCTTTCATGTTTTTT. Protein product: CASSQRDPPFMFF. Full variable domain (missing parts from reference TRBV18 and TRBJ1-4): NAGVMQNPRHLVRRRGQEARLRCSPMKGHSHVYWYRQLPEEGLKFMVYLQKENIIDESGMPKERFSAEFPKEGPSILRIQQVVRGDSAAYFCASSQRDPPFMFFGSGTQLSVL.